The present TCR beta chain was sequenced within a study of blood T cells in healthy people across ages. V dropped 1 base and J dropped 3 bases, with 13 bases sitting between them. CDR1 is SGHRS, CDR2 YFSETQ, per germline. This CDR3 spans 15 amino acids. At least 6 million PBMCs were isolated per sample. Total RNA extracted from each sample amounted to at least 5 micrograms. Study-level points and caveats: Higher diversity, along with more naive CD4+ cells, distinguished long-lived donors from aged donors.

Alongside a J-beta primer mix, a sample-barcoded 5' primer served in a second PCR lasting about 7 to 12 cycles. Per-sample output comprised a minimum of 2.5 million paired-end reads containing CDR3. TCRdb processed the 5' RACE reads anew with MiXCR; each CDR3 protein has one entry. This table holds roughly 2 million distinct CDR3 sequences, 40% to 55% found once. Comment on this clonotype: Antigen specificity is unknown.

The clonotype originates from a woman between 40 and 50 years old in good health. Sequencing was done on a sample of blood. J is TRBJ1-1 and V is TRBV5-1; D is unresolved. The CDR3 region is CASSLYPGRDTEAFF. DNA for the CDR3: TGCGCCAGCAGCTTGTATCCGGGGAGGGACACTGAAGCTTTCTTT.